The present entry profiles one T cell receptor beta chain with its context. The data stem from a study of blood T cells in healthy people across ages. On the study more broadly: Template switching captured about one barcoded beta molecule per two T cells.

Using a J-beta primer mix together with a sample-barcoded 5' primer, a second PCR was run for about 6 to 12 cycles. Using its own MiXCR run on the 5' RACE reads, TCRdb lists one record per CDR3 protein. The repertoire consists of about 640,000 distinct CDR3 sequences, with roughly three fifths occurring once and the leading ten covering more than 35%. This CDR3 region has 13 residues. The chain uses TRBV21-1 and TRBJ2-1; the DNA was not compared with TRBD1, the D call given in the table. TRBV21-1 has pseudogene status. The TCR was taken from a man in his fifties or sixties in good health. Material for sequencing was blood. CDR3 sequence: CASSQGPSDEQFF. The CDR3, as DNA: TGTGCCAGCAGTCAGGGTCCGTCGGATGAGCAGTTCTTC.